These 22 T cell receptor beta chains were sequenced from one sample in a study of T cell repertoires in cytomegalovirus infection. Using its own MiXCR run on the reads, TCRdb lists one record per CDR3 protein. This table holds approximately 770,000 distinct CDR3 sequences, almost 30% found once. Their cognate antigens are unknown. The specimen comprised cultured CD8+ T cells from PBMCs, sampled from culture after CMV antigen stimulation. The receptors stem from a human donor in good health (CMV status not recorded). Some clones in this sample may be carry-over from other donors' samples.

The chain joins TRBV12-3 or TRBV12-4 to TRBJ1-4; D remains unclear. The V end was cut by 3 bases, the J end by 8 bases, with 4 bases between. The CDR3 sequence is 11 residues long. DNA for the CDR3: TGTGCCAGCAGTTTCCAAGAAAAACTGTTTTTT. Translating gives CASSFQEKLFF.

This clonotype has only one observation. This chain connects TRBV29-1 to TRBJ2-2; D is unclear. The CDR3 totals 15 residues. Trimming cost V 6 bases and J 0 bases, with 14 bases left between them. Looked up from germline, CDR1 is SQVTM and CDR2 is ANQGSEA. The CDR3 here is CSVQLHSPNTGELFF. CDR3 sequence (DNA): TGCAGCGTCCAACTCCACAGTCCGAACACCGGGGAGCTGTTTTTT.

The J gene is TRBJ2-2, the V gene TRBV11-3; D call uncertain. Trimming took 5 bases from V and 7 from J, leaving 11 bases between them. CDR3 length: 13 amino acids. Germline CDR1 and CDR2: SGHNT and YENEEA. The DNA of the CDR3 is TGTGCCAGCAGCCCGACGATGAGCGGGGAGCTGTTTTTT. The encoded protein is CASSPTMSGELFF.

The V and J genes are TRBV9 and TRBJ1-5; TRBD1 aligns across 7 bases. This CDR3 is 15 amino acids long. After removal of 3 bases from V and 4 bases from J, the junction contained 7 bases not matched to a gene. In germline, CDR1 is SGDLS, CDR2 YYNGEE. The CDR3 sequence is CASSGTDRVNQPQHF. In nucleotides, the CDR3 is TGTGCCAGCAGCGGGACCGACAGGGTAAATCAGCCCCAGCATTTT.

This clonotype was observed a few times. V gene TRBV20-1 combines with J gene TRBJ2-2, with 8 bases fitting TRBD1. The CDR3 length is 17 residues. The V gene end was trimmed by 0 bases and the J gene end by 0 bases; junction bases not matched to a gene: 6. Germline V gene data show CDR1 as DFQATT and CDR2 as SNEGSKA (reference sequence). Here the CDR3 reads CSAREGLGQANTGELFF. The CDR3 coding sequence is TGCAGTGCTAGAGAGGGTTTGGGACAGGCGAACACCGGGGAGCTGTTTTTT.

The chain is built from TRBV5-5 and TRBJ2-6, with 7 positions matching TRBD1. This CDR3 region has 17 residues. V lost 4 bases to trimming and J lost 0 bases; unmatched junction nucleotides: 7. The germline gives CDR1 SGHKS, CDR2 YYEKEE (reference sequence). The CDR3 DNA follows: TGTGCCAGCAGCCGGGACAGCATCATCTCTGGGGCCAACGTCCTGACTTTC. Protein: CASSRDSIISGANVLTF. Drawing the rest from reference TRBV5-5 and TRBJ2-6, the complete variable domain is DAGVTQSPTHLIKTRGQQVTLRCSPISGHKSVSWYQQVLGQGPQFIFQYYEKEERGRGNFPDRFSARQFPNYSSELNVNALLLGDSALYLCASSRDSIISGANVLTFGAGSRLTVL.

The chain combines TRBV5-4 with TRBJ1-1; D is ambiguous. The CDR3 runs to 15 residues. In germline, CDR1 is SGHNT, CDR2 YYREEE (reference sequence). V lost 0 bases, J lost 0 bases, and 9 bases lay in between. In nucleotides, the CDR3 is TGTGCCAGCAGCTTGGGGGTGGAAATGAACACTGAAGCTTTCTTT. Its translation: CASSLGVEMNTEAFF.

The rearrangement links TRBV19 to TRBJ2-5; 10 nucleotides align to TRBD1. With 6 bases clipped from V and 4 bases from J, the junction kept 14 bases outside the gene matches. The CDR3 runs 17 residues. Germline V gene data show CDR1 as LNHDA and CDR2 as SQIVND (reference sequence). CDR3 in amino acids: CASSTGTGDEIGETQYF. The CDR3 region has the DNA TGTGCCAGTAGCACCGGGACAGGGGACGAAATAGGAGAGACCCAGTACTTC.

In this sample, this clonotype turned up a few times. This chain joins TRBV4-2 and TRBJ2-3; TRBD2 aligns across 12 bases. Unmatched junction bases numbered 6, after V lost 5 bases and J lost 6 bases. The CDR3 is 15 amino acids. CDR1 and CDR2 (germline): LGHNA, YNFKEQ. CDR3 in amino acids: CASSGLAGPGDTQYF. The CDR3 region has the DNA TGTGCCAGCAGCGGACTAGCGGGGCCCGGGGATACGCAGTATTTT.

This clonotype was seen repeatedly, ten times or more. The V call is TRBV7-2, the J call TRBJ1-4, with TRBD1 matching 7 bases. V shed 2 bases and J 0 bases; nucleotides not matched to a gene: 6. CDR3 length: 17 amino acids. Germline values: CDR1 SGHTA, CDR2 FQGNSA. CDR3 sequence: CASSLKRQGATNEKLFF. CDR3 DNA: TGTGCCAGCAGCTTAAAGAGACAGGGTGCAACTAATGAAAAACTGTTTTTT. Based on the CDR3 plus reference TRBV7-2 and TRBJ1-4, the full variable domain is GAGVSQSPSNKVTEKGKDVELRCDPISGHTALYWYRQSLGQGLEFLIYFQGNSAPDKSGLPSDRFSAERTGGSVSTLTIQRTQQEDSAVYLCASSLKRQGATNEKLFFGSGTQLSVL.

The rearrangement links TRBV12-3 or TRBV12-4 to TRBJ2-3; TRBD1 matches 12 bases. The CDR3 totals 15 residues. With 5 bases clipped from V and 4 bases from J, the junction kept 4 bases outside the gene matches. CDR3 nucleotide sequence: TGTGCCAGCAGTGGCGGGACAGGGGGCTCAGATACGCAGTATTTT. Its translation: CASSGGTGGSDTQYF.

The chain combines TRBV2 with TRBJ1-4; no firm D call. Trimming shortened V by 2 bases and J by 5 bases, and 6 bases separated the two germline ends. Germline lookup yields CDR1 SNHLY and CDR2 FYNNEI. The CDR3 runs to 13 residues. The CDR3 DNA sequence: TGTGCCAGCAGTGAATCCCCAAATGAAAAACTGTTTTTT. It translates to CASSESPNEKLFF.

This clonotype came up a few times. V usage is TRBV27 and J usage is TRBJ1-5; D is ambiguous. Trimming took off 2 bases at V and 0 bases at J, with 8 bases between the two ends. Germline lookup yields CDR1 MNHEY and CDR2 SMNVEV (reference sequence). This CDR3 is built from 15 residues. The CDR3 loop is CASSLAAYSNQPQHF. The CDR3 DNA is TGTGCCAGCAGTTTAGCGGCGTATAGCAATCAGCCCCAGCATTTT.

This clonotype appeared many times. This sequence joins TRBV7-6 and TRBJ2-3; D may correspond to TRBD1 or TRBD2 (5 bases each). Deletions cut 3 bases from V and 6 bases from J, with 19 bases between. Germline V gene lookup returns CDR1 SGHVS and CDR2 FNYEAQ. The CDR3 runs to 16 residues. DNA of the CDR3: TGTGCCAGCAGCTTTGGGGACGCTACCGTATCGGATACGCAGTATTTT. This sequence encodes CASSFGDATVSDTQYF. Combining the CDR3 with reference TRBV7-6 and TRBJ2-3 gives the whole variable domain GAGVSQSPRYKVTKRGQDVALRCDPISGHVSLYWYRQALGQGPEFLTYFNYEAQQDKSGLPNDRFSAERPEGSISTLTIQRTEQRDSAMYRCASSFGDATVSDTQYFGPGTRLTVL.

With respect to this clonotype: A junction end diverges from the germline sequence, so it may reflect a read error. V gene TRBV12-3 or TRBV12-4 combines with J gene TRBJ2-5; no clear D. CDR3 length equals 11 residues. The CDR3 bases are TGTGCCGGCAGTACGAAAGAGACCCAGTACTTC. Translation gives CAGSTKETQYF.

This sequence joins TRBV7-6 and TRBJ2-7, with 9 nucleotides matching TRBD1. Germline CDR1 is SGHVS and CDR2 is FNYEAQ. With V trimmed by 5 bases and J by 6 bases, 8 bases remained unmatched. The CDR3 contains 14 residues. CDR3 bases: TGTGCCAGCAGCCCTCGGACAGGGGAGGCCGAGCAGTACTTC. Its protein product is CASSPRTGEAEQYF.

The chain couples TRBV7-8 to TRBJ2-5; D is ambiguous. CDR3 length: 15 amino acids. V was clipped by 5 bases and J by 2 bases, with 15 bases between them. From germline, CDR1 is SGHVS and CDR2 FQNEAQ. CDR3 DNA sequence: TGTGCCAGCAGCCATTCCACCATAATACAAGAGACCCAGTACTTC. Translation gives CASSHSTIIQETQYF.

The CDR3 sequence is CASNTPGTEAFF. In DNA, the CDR3 is TGTGCCAGCAACACCCCCGGGACTGAAGCTTTCTTT. The chain uses TRBV13 and TRBJ1-1; no definite D call. With 7 bases removed from V and 5 bases from J, the gap between germline ends came to 11 bases. CDR1 and CDR2 from the germline V gene are PRHDT and FYEKMQ (reference sequence). CDR3 size: 12 residues.

In DNA form, the CDR3 reads TGTGCCATCAGCCCAACCTCGAGGGAGCAGTACGTC. It yields the protein CAISPTSREQYV. This sequence joins TRBV10-3 and TRBJ2-7; D is unresolved. The CDR3 has 12 residues. Trimming pared 6 bases from V and 7 bases from J, leaving 13 bases between. The germline V gene encodes CDR1 ENHRY and CDR2 SYGVKD.

There are a few counts of this clonotype. The rearrangement links TRBV4-3 to TRBJ2-1; D call uncertain. The CDR3 length is 13 residues. V lost 5 bases to trimming and J lost 6 bases, with 11 bases between them. Per the germline V gene, CDR1 is LGHNA and CDR2 is YSLEER. The CDR3 DNA follows: TGCGCCAGCAGCAGGGAACGGCTCAATGAGCAGTTCTTC. This gives the protein CASSRERLNEQFF.

The table lists this clonotype with a few counts. This chain connects TRBV6-2 or TRBV6-3 to TRBJ2-1, with TRBD1 matching over 7 bases. This CDR3 is 17 amino acids long. CDR1 and CDR2 from the germline V gene are MNHEY and SVGEGT. V was pared by 2 bases and J by 10 bases, with 17 bases of the junction left unmatched. The CDR3: CASSYEKFQRGPGEQFF. The CDR3, as DNA: TGTGCCAGCAGTTACGAAAAATTTCAGAGGGGGCCAGGAGAGCAGTTCTTC.

Regarding this clonotype: A much larger clone is a single base away; this may be a read error. J is TRBJ2-1 and V is TRBV7-8; D is unclear. Trimming removed 4 bases from V and 0 bases from J, with 10 bases in between. Germline-derived CDR1 and CDR2 are SGHVS and FQNEAQ. The CDR3 sequence is 15 residues long. CDR3 coding DNA: TGTGCCAGCAGCTCTTTGATAGGCTCCTACAATGAGCAGTTCTTC. Its translation: CASSSLIGSYNEQFF.